This T cell receptor (beta chain) was sequenced for a study of T-cell reconstitution after alpha-beta-depleted transplantation in children. Study conclusions and caveats: It was newly produced T cells that mostly accounted for T-cell counts and diversity one year after transplant. Approximately two months post-transplant, alpha-beta T cells reportedly originated from several hundred expanded graft clones.

This clonotype was seen a handful of times. What it binds is unknown. Trimming cost V 6 bases and J 2 bases, with 9 bases left between them. This CDR3 region has 13 residues. Unique molecular identifiers were used to barcode this TCRbeta library. TCRdb independently ran MiXCR on the PCR reads; one entry per CDR3 protein. The table lists around 500,000 distinct CDR3 sequences, 23% of them singletons. The sample here was PBMCs, mostly from graft donor cells, taken 360 days after TCRalphabeta/CD19-depleted stem cell transplant. The source of this sequence is a boy in the first two years of life who had a stem cell transplant for acute myeloid leukemia, so the T cells may come from the graft donor. J is TRBJ2-3 and V is TRBV12-3 or TRBV12-4, with D perhaps matching TRBD1 or TRBD2 (5 bases each). CDR3 sequence (DNA): TGTGCCAGCAGGGGACCCAACACAGATACGCAGTATTTT. Protein product: CASRGPNTDTQYF.